This T cell receptor beta chain appears in the sequencing data of a study of OX40 agonist ivuxolimab in advanced cancers. About the research overall: Every patient in dose escalation had hepatocellular carcinoma, melanoma, renal cell or head and neck cancer. Three individuals attained partial responses, comprising one hepatocellular carcinoma case and two cutaneous melanoma cases.

Patients were ruled out by autoimmune disease history or systemic immunosuppression. The germline V and J ends were trimmed by 5 bases and 4 bases, with 14 bases remaining between them. Germline CDR1 and CDR2: MDHEN and SYDVKM. This CDR3 is 14 amino acids long. Produced via immunoSEQ multiplex PCR; TCRdb's table is partial and in-frame only. Here the sample spans tens of thousands of clones, around 86% being singletons. This clonotype was obtained from an adult with an advanced solid tumor such as melanoma, head and neck, liver or kidney cancer. The sample in question was CD4+ or CD8+ T cells sorted from blood, obtained in a trial of the OX40 agonist ivuxolimab. V is TRBV28 and J is TRBJ1-2; the D gene is possibly TRBD1 (6 bases). CDR3 sequence reads: CASSTPPTGYGYTF. CDR3 sequence (DNA): TGTGCCAGCAGTACCCCTCCGACAGGCTATGGCTACACCTTC.